This is a list of T cell receptor beta chains from one sample in a study of shared clonotypes between healthy human individuals. Here immunoSEQ multiplex PCR was the method, and the copy in TCRdb shows in-frame clones only, minus some. The sample lists some 2.1 million clones, just under 95% occurring once. Sequencing input: naive CD8+ T cells sorted from blood. Receptors were obtained from a man between 18 and 35 years old in good health. Each CDR3 is given with its conserved first and last residue. The D gene is left open where the match is weak. Not all rows give a size; the values are once, few, many and, for expanded clones, a class.

cdr3_nt cdr3_aa v_call d_call clone_size j_call
TGTGCCAGCAGCCTCCTTAGCGGGAAAATGGCCTACGAGCAGTACTTC CASSLLSGKMAYEQYF TRBV27 TRBD2 once TRBJ2-7
TGTGCCAGCAGCTTGGGGGAAACAGTCCTCGGGCAGTACTTC CASSLGETVLGQYF TRBV5-5 NA NA TRBJ2-7
TGCGCCAGCAGCCAAGACGGGATTCTAGCGGGAGGGCACTACGAGCAGTACTTC CASSQDGILAGGHYEQYF TRBV4-3 TRBD2 NA TRBJ2-7
TGTGCCAGCAGCTTAGGGGGAATTAGCAATCAGCCCCAGCATTTT CASSLGGISNQPQHF TRBV7-2 NA few TRBJ1-5
TGTGCCAGCAGCTTAGTGTCTGTCTGGGCCCTCCACTTT CASSLVSVWALHF TRBV7-2 NA NA TRBJ1-6
TGTGCCAGCAGTATCGGACAGGCTGGTTCTAACTATGGCTACACCTTC CASSIGQAGSNYGYTF TRBV27 TRBD1 once TRBJ1-2
TGTGCTAGTGGTATGGCAGACTCCTACGAGCAGTACTTC CASGMADSYEQYF TRBV12-5 NA NA TRBJ2-7
TGTGCCAGCAGTCAAACTTATACAGGGAACACTGAAGCTTTCTTT CASSQTYTGNTEAFF TRBV27 NA NA TRBJ1-1
TGTGCCAGCAGCGTAGAGGAGATGGTGGGCAATGAGCAGTTCTTC CASSVEEMVGNEQFF TRBV9 NA NA TRBJ2-1
TGTGCCAGCAGTTTAACAGGGGGAATGGAGACCCAGTACTTC CASSLTGGMETQYF TRBV6-5 TRBD1 NA TRBJ2-5
TGTGCCAGCAGCCAAGATGCTATTTCGGGCGCTGAAGCTTTCTTT CASSQDAISGAEAFF TRBV14 NA NA TRBJ1-1
TGTGCCACCGCGACGGGGGGCACTGAAGCTTTCTTT CATATGGTEAFF TRBV5-6 NA NA TRBJ1-1
TGTGCCAGTATGGGGGAGGCAGAGAACACCGGGGAGCTGTTTTTT CASMGEAENTGELFF TRBV19 NA NA TRBJ2-2
TGCGCCAGCAGTGAGTCAGATGAGCAGTTCTTC CASSESDEQFF TRBV10-2 NA NA TRBJ2-1
TGTGCCTGGAGTCCCCGTACGGGAGGACTAGCGGGCCCGGAACCTTCCAATGAGCAGTTCTTC CAWSPRTGGLAGPEPSNEQFF TRBV30 TRBD2 NA TRBJ2-1
TGCGCCAGCAGCTTGGAAGTAGGGGGCCATGGCTACACCTTC CASSLEVGGHGYTF TRBV5-1 TRBD1 NA TRBJ1-2
TGCGCCAGCAGCCAAGATCTGGGGACAGGGGACACCGGGGAGCTGTTTTTT CASSQDLGTGDTGELFF TRBV4-1 TRBD1 NA TRBJ2-2
TGTGCCTGGAGTGTTGACTCTGGAAACACCATATATTTT CAWSVDSGNTIYF TRBV30 NA NA TRBJ1-3
TGTGCCAGCTTCCCCGGGACTAGCAATATCGGGGAGCTGTTTTTT CASFPGTSNIGELFF TRBV19 TRBD2 NA TRBJ2-2
TGCGCCAGCAGCCAAGAGGAACAGGACAGGGGTTATCAGCCCCAGCATTTT CASSQEEQDRGYQPQHF TRBV4-1 TRBD1 NA TRBJ1-5
TGTGCCAGTAGTATAGGGTACCCGGACAGGATCTATGGCTACACCTTC CASSIGYPDRIYGYTF TRBV19 TRBD1 NA TRBJ1-2
TGTGCCAGTGGCGGACAGCTTGACTCCTACGAGCAGTACTTC CASGGQLDSYEQYF TRBV19 NA NA TRBJ2-7
TGTGCCAGCAGTCCGTTAGCGGACCTCTACAATGAGCAGTTCTTC CASSPLADLYNEQFF TRBV27 NA NA TRBJ2-1
TGTGCCAGCAGCACTAGGACAGGCGACGTCGAGTACTTC CASSTRTGDVEYF TRBV5-8 TRBD1 NA TRBJ2-7
TGTGCCAGCAGCTCAACTTGGGCCCCCGCACAAAATGAGCAGTTCTTC CASSSTWAPAQNEQFF TRBV13 NA NA TRBJ2-1
TGTGCCAGCAGCTTAGTCGGCAGGGGCGGGGGGAATTCACCCCTCCACTTT CASSLVGRGGGNSPLHF TRBV7-2 NA NA TRBJ1-6
TGTGCCTGGCGATCACCGGGACAGGGGTCCTACGAGCAGTACTTC CAWRSPGQGSYEQYF TRBV30 TRBD1 NA TRBJ2-7
TGTGCCTGGAGTGTACTCAGGACAGGGACCTACAATGAGCAGTTCTTC CAWSVLRTGTYNEQFF TRBV30 TRBD1 NA TRBJ2-1
TGTGCCAGCAGCTGGACAGGGAGCTCCTACAATGAGCAGTTCTTC CASSWTGSSYNEQFF TRBV7-9 TRBD1 NA TRBJ2-1
TGTGCTAGCAGCTTAGACCCACCTGGGGGGGAGGACACCGGGGAGCTGTTTTTT CASSLDPPGGEDTGELFF TRBV7-7 TRBD2 NA TRBJ2-2
TGTGCCATCAGTGAGTCGGGACAGGGGTCCGGGGAGCTGTTTTTT CAISESGQGSGELFF TRBV10-3 TRBD1 NA TRBJ2-2
TGTGCCAGCAGTCCCGGGACAGGGGCGACGGGGGAGCTGTTTTTT CASSPGTGATGELFF TRBV6-5 TRBD1 NA TRBJ2-2
TGTGCCAGCACCGAACAGGGGGGGAGGTATGCCACGGATACGCAGTATTTT CASTEQGGRYATDTQYF TRBV7-9 NA NA TRBJ2-3
TGTGCCAGCCATGGGGGGAACACCGGGGAGCTGTTTTTT CASHGGNTGELFF TRBV7-6 NA NA TRBJ2-2
TGTGCCAGTAGTACCCTGGGGGGAGGCACAGATACGCAGTATTTT CASSTLGGGTDTQYF TRBV19 NA NA TRBJ2-3
TGTGCCAGCAGCTTAGGGAGGGGAGCTTCCTACGAGCAGTACTTC CASSLGRGASYEQYF TRBV7-2 NA NA TRBJ2-7
TGTGCCAGCAGTATATCCCGGGACAGGCCTTCCTACGAGCAGTACTTC CASSISRDRPSYEQYF TRBV2 TRBD1 NA TRBJ2-7